The present TCR beta chain was sequenced within a study of blood T cells in healthy people across ages. The CDR3 length is 16 residues. With 6 bases removed from V and 0 bases from J, the gap between germline ends came to 12 bases. PCR was performed a second time for about 7 to 11 cycles using a sample-barcoded 5' primer and a J-beta primer mix. Each CDR3 protein is one row after TCRdb ran MiXCR on the 5' RACE reads. The data show approximately 1.5 million distinct CDR3 sequences, under 55% seen once. The chain is built from TRBV12-3 or TRBV12-4 and TRBJ2-6; the D is unclear. Sequenced material: blood. The TCR comes from a woman between 18 and 29 years old in good health. The DNA for the CDR3 is TGTGCCAGCAGAATCTATAGCTACTCTGGGGCCAACGTCCTGACTTTC. It translates to CASRIYSYSGANVLTF.